The 21 T cell receptor beta chains given below trace back to one sample, sequenced in a study of cytomegalovirus exposure and HLA in healthy donors. The PCR used 60 Vbeta and 13 Jbeta primers. Using immunoSEQ multiplex PCR, the repertoire was profiled, and TCRdb retains in-frame clones only, with some absent. The table has 130,000 or so clones, 77% seen once; the top ten hold around 5.8%. Source material: PBMCs. The receptors shown here come from a man between 18 and 35 years old in good health and CMV-seropositive.

The chain has TRBV15 and TRBJ2-1, with D perhaps TRBD2 (6 bases). The CDR3 spans 17 residues. Trimming took off 1 base at V and 0 bases at J, with 13 bases between the two ends. CDR1 and CDR2 from the germline V gene are LNHNV and YYDKDF (reference sequence). The CDR3 bases are TGTGCCACCAGCAGAGGAGGTGGAGGGAACTCCTACAATGAGCAGTTCTTC. The encoded protein is CATSRGGGGNSYNEQFF.

This clone has only a few counts. The rearrangement joins TRBV27 to TRBJ2-7, with a tentative D call TRBD1 (6 bases). This CDR3 is built from 18 residues. The ends were cut back, 0 bases at V and 7 bases at J, with 25 bases in the middle. The germline V gene encodes CDR1 MNHEY and CDR2 SMNVEV (reference sequence). Here the CDR3 DNA reads TGTGCCAGCAGTTTATCACTCCCGGGACAAGGTTTGGCTTGGGAGCAGTACTTC. It translates to CASSLSLPGQGLAWEQYF.

CDR3 sequence reads: CASSHRGNTEAFF. Here the CDR3 DNA reads TGTGCCAGCAGCCACAGGGGGAACACTGAAGCTTTCTTT. J is TRBJ1-1 and V is TRBV25-1; 7 nucleotides match TRBD1. The CDR3 spans 13 residues. V shed 6 bases and J 1 base; nucleotides not matched to a gene: 2. CDR1 MGHDK and CDR2 SYGVNS come from the germline V gene.

CDR3 region: CAWGGRVSTDTQYF. In nucleotides, the CDR3 is TGTGCCTGGGGAGGTCGCGTTAGCACAGATACGCAGTATTTT. The chain is built from TRBV30 and TRBJ2-3; tentatively, D is TRBD2 (5 bases). Germline V gene lookup returns CDR1 GTSNPN and CDR2 SVGIG (reference sequence). The V end was cut by 5 bases, the J end by 0 bases, with 12 bases between. The length of the CDR3 is 14 residues.

For this clone: Given the absence of the conserved phenylalanine or tryptophan at the CDR3 end, a read error is likely. It is unclear where the CDR3 begins or ends on the DNA, so no DNA is shown, and the CDR3 is as TCRdb lists it. This CDR3 is CASSDTEGDRL. J is TRBJ2-7 and V is TRBV6-1; TRBD1, as called in the table, went unchecked against the DNA. Germline values: CDR1 MNHNS, CDR2 SASEGT. The CDR3 contains 11 residues when both ends are counted.

V and J are TRBV27 and TRBJ1-5; TRBD1 matches at 10 bases. The CDR3 consists of 18 residues. Germline CDR1 is MNHEY and CDR2 is SMNVEV (reference sequence). Trimming removed 5 bases from V and 0 bases from J; junction bases left unmatched: 10. CDR3 sequence: CASSPGQGGSYSNQPQHF. The DNA for the CDR3 is TGTGCCAGCAGTCCCGGACAGGGGGGCTCCTATAGCAATCAGCCCCAGCATTTT.

The chain combines TRBV4-1 with TRBJ2-2; weak D call: TRBD1 (5 bases). Trimming removed 2 bases at V and 3 bases at J, with 13 bases between. CDR1 and CDR2 from the germline V gene are MGHRA and YSYEKL. There are 16 residues in the CDR3. DNA of the CDR3: TGCGCCAGCAGCCAAAGCCGGACGACAGACACCGGGGAGCTGTTTTTT. It translates to CASSQSRTTDTGELFF.

The rearrangement links TRBV28 to TRBJ1-6; a weak D match, TRBD1 (6 bases). CDR3 length equals 13 residues. V was shortened by 8 bases and J by 7 bases, with 12 bases between the two germline ends. Germline CDR1 and CDR2: MDHEN and SYDVKM. CDR3 region: CASETDSNSPLHF. DNA for the CDR3: TGTGCCAGCGAGACGGACAGCAATTCACCCCTCCACTTT.

The chain recombines TRBV11-2 with TRBJ1-2; D is ambiguous. V was pared by 0 bases and J by 2 bases, with 10 bases between. This CDR3 contains 15 residues. The germline CDR1 and CDR2 sequences are SGHAT and FQNNGV. CDR3 loop: CASSLDPGVNYGYTF. In nucleotides, the CDR3 is TGTGCCAGCAGCTTAGATCCGGGAGTGAACTATGGCTACACCTTC.

The chain carries TRBV29-1 and TRBJ1-5, with a tentative D call TRBD1 (5 bases). This CDR3 region has 16 residues. Trimming left V 4 bases short and J 0 bases short, with 16 bases between. Germline CDR1 reads SQVTM; CDR2 reads ANQGSEA. The CDR3 reads CSVGFSDTNSNQPQHF. The CDR3, as DNA: TGCAGCGTTGGTTTTTCGGACACTAATAGCAATCAGCCCCAGCATTTT.

The chain links TRBV6-5 to TRBJ1-1; D is undetermined. Germline values: CDR1 MNHEY, CDR2 SVGAGI. V lost 4 bases and J 0 bases, leaving 12 bases between the germline ends. The CDR3 loop spans 15 amino acids. The CDR3 region is CASSSRRQMNTEAFF. As DNA, the CDR3 is TGTGCCAGCAGTTCCCGGCGGCAGATGAACACTGAAGCTTTCTTT.

V is TRBV9 and J is TRBJ1-5; possible D gene TRBD1, 5 bases. The CDR3 spans 16 residues. Trimming stripped 1 base from V and 0 bases from J, with 11 bases between. CDR1 is SGDLS, CDR2 YYNGEE, per germline. CDR3 DNA sequence: TGTGCCAGCAGCGTATGCAGGGACTATAGCAATCAGCCCCAGCATTTT. Translated, it gives CASSVCRDYSNQPQHF. The variable domain in full, with the rest retrieved from reference TRBV9 and TRBJ1-5, is DSGVTQTPKHLITATGQRVTLRCSPRSGDLSVYWYQQSLDQGLQFLIQYYNGEERAKGNILERFSAQQFPDLHSELNLSSLELGDSALYFCASSVCRDYSNQPQHFGDGTRLSIL.

This chain connects TRBV6-6 to TRBJ2-7; D is perhaps TRBD1 (5 bases). Germline CDR1 MNHNY, CDR2 SVGAGI (reference sequence). CDR3 length equals 14 residues. The V end was cut by 6 bases, the J end by 2 bases, with 14 bases between. CDR3 region: CASSYNRSPYEQYF. CDR3 DNA sequence: TGTGCCAGCAGCTACAACAGGTCCCCCTACGAGCAGTACTTC.

The chain is built from TRBV14 and TRBJ2-3; 12 nucleotides align to TRBD2. With V trimmed by 3 bases and J by 4 bases, 8 bases remained unmatched. The CDR3 is 17 residues long. Germline lookup yields CDR1 SGHDN and CDR2 FVKESK. Here the CDR3 reads CASSQPSGRASSDTQYF. The CDR3 bases are TGTGCCAGCAGCCAGCCTAGCGGGAGGGCCTCCTCAGATACGCAGTATTTT.

This clone is a singleton in its sample. J is TRBJ2-3 and V is TRBV11-3; TRBD2 aligns across 12 bases. The CDR3 length is 18 residues. J lost 0 bases, V lost 5 bases, and 9 bases had no gene match. From germline, CDR1 is SGHNT and CDR2 YENEEA. The CDR3 loop reads CASSIGTSGLPSTDTQYF. CDR3 DNA: TGTGCCAGCAGCATCGGGACTAGCGGGCTTCCTAGCACAGATACGCAGTATTTT.

The chain recombines TRBV30 with TRBJ2-3; TRBD2 is a possible D gene (5 bases). Germline V CDR1 and CDR2: GTSNPN, SVGIG (reference sequence). The CDR3 covers 15 residues. Trimming took off 0 bases at V and 0 bases at J, with 10 bases between the two ends. DNA of the CDR3: TGTGCCTGGAGTGTGATGACTACTAGCACAGATACGCAGTATTTT. It encodes CAWSVMTTSTDTQYF.

In its sample, this clone was seen a few times. CDR3 nucleotides: TGTGCCAGCAGATCTGGCTTGAGCAATCAGCCCCAGCATTTT. Its protein is CASRSGLSNQPQHF. The chain joins TRBV2 to TRBJ1-5; the D is unclear. V shed 6 bases and J shed 1 base, with 10 bases lying between them. Germline V gives CDR1 SNHLY, CDR2 FYNNEI. The CDR3 spans 14 residues.

The chain employs TRBV11-2 and TRBJ2-7, with 9 bases matching TRBD2. CDR1 SGHAT and CDR2 FQNNGV come from the germline V gene. CDR3 size: 16 residues. J gave up 1 base and V 1 base, and 5 bases lay outside the gene matches. This CDR3 is CASSLVLAGRSYEQYF. Here the CDR3 DNA reads TGTGCCAGCAGCTTAGTGCTAGCGGGGCGTTCCTACGAGCAGTACTTC.

The chain couples TRBV27 to TRBJ1-3, with D uncertain. The germline V gene encodes CDR1 MNHEY and CDR2 SMNVEV (reference sequence). The CDR3 length is 14 residues. V gave up 6 bases and J gave up 0 bases, with 9 bases separating them. DNA of the CDR3: TGTGCCAGCAGCGACGGGTTCTCTGGAAACACCATATATTTT. Residues: CASSDGFSGNTIYF.

Concerning this clone: At one end, the junction sequence differs from germline, possibly due to a read error. The rearrangement links TRBV29-1 to TRBJ2-7; maybe TRBD1 (6 bases). This CDR3 is built from 14 residues. Germline V lookup: CDR1 SQVTM, CDR2 ANQGSEA. The chain's CDR3 is CSVEAQGSTYEQYF. The CDR3 DNA follows: TGCAGCGTAGAAGCGCAGGGGTCGACCTACGAGCAGTACTTC.

V is TRBV18 and J is TRBJ2-6; no definite D call. CDR3 length equals 14 residues. The V end lost 3 bases, the J end lost 4 bases, and 7 bases lay between the germline ends. Per germline, CDR1 KGHSH and CDR2 LQKENI. CDR3 sequence (DNA): TGTGCCAGCTCACCTCCCTTGGGGGCCAACGTCCTGACTTTC. This encodes CASSPPLGANVLTF.